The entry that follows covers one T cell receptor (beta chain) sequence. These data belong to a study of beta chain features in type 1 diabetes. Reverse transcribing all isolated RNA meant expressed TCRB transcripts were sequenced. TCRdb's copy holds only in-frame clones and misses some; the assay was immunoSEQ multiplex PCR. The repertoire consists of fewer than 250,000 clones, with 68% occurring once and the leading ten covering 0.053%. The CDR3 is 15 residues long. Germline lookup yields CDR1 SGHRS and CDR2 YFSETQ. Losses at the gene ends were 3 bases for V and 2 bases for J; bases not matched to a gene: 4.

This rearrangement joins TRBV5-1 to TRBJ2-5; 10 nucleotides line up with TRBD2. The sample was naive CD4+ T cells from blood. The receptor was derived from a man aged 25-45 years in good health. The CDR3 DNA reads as TGCGCCAGCAGCTCAATGACTAGCGGGCAAGAGACCCAGTACTTC. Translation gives CASSSMTSGQETQYF.